This T cell receptor beta chain came from a study of tumor and adjacent non-tumor tissue in lung cancer. Study-level background: Each sample yielded roughly 4.2 million productive TCRbeta reads on average. Overall study findings and caveats: Compared with tumor, normal lung showed significantly lower TCR diversity.

As concerns this clonotype: Its antigen is unknown.

A modified ARM-PCR protocol with three rounds of nested PCR amplified TCRbeta. TCRdb reprocessed the multiplex PCR reads via MiXCR and lists one record per CDR3 protein. The sample lists 90,000 to 100,000 distinct CDR3 sequences, 75% to 90% occurring once. CDR3 length: 17 amino acids. V was clipped by 2 bases and J by 0 bases, with 14 bases between them. Germline CDR1 SGHAT, CDR2 FQNNGV. RNA was extracted from bulk tissue without any cell sorting. The normal lung tissue was taken more than 3 cm from the tumor edge. Input material: distant non-tumor lung tissue. The chain combines TRBV11-2 with TRBJ2-1; D uncertain. The receptor was derived from a man aged 60 to 69 with small cell lung cancer. In DNA form, the CDR3 reads TGTGCCAGCAGCTTAATGATAGCCAAGAGCTCCTACAATGAGCAGTTCTTC. Its protein is CASSLMIAKSSYNEQFF.